This T cell receptor beta chain was recorded in a study of esophageal squamous cell carcinoma under preoperative chemotherapy (dated by TCRdb to between 2018 and 2020). Study-wide context: TCR repertoires were profiled in both peripheral blood T cells and tumor-infiltrating lymphocytes. The study examined the effect of paclitaxel-nedaplatin chemotherapy on T-cell receptor repertoires in patients with esophageal squamous cell carcinoma. The cohort comprised five or six patients with primary esophageal squamous cell carcinoma. Repertoires from samples taken before paclitaxel-nedaplatin therapy were compared with repertoires from samples taken after paclitaxel-nedaplatin therapy.

Ten or more counts support this clonotype. Its antigen target is currently unknown. Nothing much larger sits one base from this clone, and base qualities are not available. CDR1 and CDR2 are drawn from the germline V gene: MNHNS, SASEGT. The CDR3, from cysteine to phenylalanine, totals 13 residues. CDR3 DNA is the only sequence kept; it has 39 bases, read in frame from the first base. Cut back by 3 bases and 6 bases, the V and J ends lie 12 bases apart. Library preparation used PCR. The run used a HiSeq X Ten. TCR repertoires were characterized by high-throughput sequencing. Using fastp at Q25 and MiXCR, TCRdb reprocessed the public reads and kept productive beta chains. Duplicate CDR3 protein sequences are folded into a single record with the most common DNA and genes. The sample table shows approximately 10,000 distinct CDR3 sequences, and under 55% are seen once. The ten largest clonotypes hold 13% to 15% of the sample.

Study-wide conclusions, independent of this receptor: The analysis included only four to six patients with esophageal squamous cell carcinoma, making the cohort small. Paclitaxel-nedaplatin therapy induced immediate and substantial clonotype frequency changes, with contraction more likely among abundant clones than amplification. After chemotherapy, TCR diversity rose significantly in peripheral T cells, but this increase was not seen in tumor-infiltrating lymphocytes. Tumor-infiltrating lymphocytes after treatment appeared to come partly from peripheral T cells migrating into the tumor, rather than solely from local clonal changes.

The time point label, read with the paper, signifies: after preoperative PTX-NDP chemotherapy. Patients received paclitaxel-nedaplatin as preoperative chemotherapy before surgery. This receptor was taken from a human donor with esophageal squamous cell carcinoma. The donor label of this sample is uncertain. The specimen was taken from a patient given preoperative chemotherapy. The V and J genes are TRBV6-1 and TRBJ2-7, with no D gene named confidently. DNA sequence: TGTGCCAGCAGTGATTTAGCCTACCGCGAGCAGTACTTC. This yields the protein CASSDLAYREQYF.